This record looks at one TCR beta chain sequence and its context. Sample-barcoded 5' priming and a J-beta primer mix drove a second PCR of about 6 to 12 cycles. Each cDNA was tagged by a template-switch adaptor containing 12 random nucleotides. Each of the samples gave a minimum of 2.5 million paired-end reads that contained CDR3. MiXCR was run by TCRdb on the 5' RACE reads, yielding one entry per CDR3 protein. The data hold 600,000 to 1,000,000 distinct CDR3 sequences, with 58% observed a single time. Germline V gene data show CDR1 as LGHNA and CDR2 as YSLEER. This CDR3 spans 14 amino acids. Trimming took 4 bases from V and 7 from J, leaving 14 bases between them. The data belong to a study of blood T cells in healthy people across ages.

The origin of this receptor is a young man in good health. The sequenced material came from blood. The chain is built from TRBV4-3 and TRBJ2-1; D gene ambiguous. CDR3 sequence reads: CASSPGHRSNEQFF. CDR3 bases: TGCGCCAGCAGCCCCGGGCATAGGTCGAATGAGCAGTTCTTC.